These T cell receptor beta chains were read from a single sample in a study of blood T cell repertoires in COVID-19. Sequencing used immunoSEQ multiplex PCR; TCRdb keeps in-frame clones, though not all of them. In the table there are some 210,000 clones, 80% to 90% of which are singletons. Specimen: peripheral blood. These TCRs come from a human donor in a cohort sampled during active COVID-19. Both conserved end residues are trimmed from each CDR3.

TRBV7-8,TRBJ2-1,AGGGYNEQF
TRBV2,TRBJ2-7,ASSVGLAVYEQY
TRBV6-4,TRBJ2-1,ASSVAGGYNEQF
TRBV5-1,TRBJ1-1,ASSVGLKNTEAF
TRBV10-3,TRBJ2-1,AISDQGTNNEQF
TRBV2,TRBJ2-5,ASSDASRGLAGGETQY
TRBV7-2,TRBJ2-3,ASSLVADPSTDTQY
TRBV3-1/TRBV3-2,TRBJ1-6,ASNSYNSPLH
TRBV6-5,TRBJ2-7,ASRPGQGRFEQY
TRBV14,TRBJ2-2,ASSQYTQGSGELF
TRBV7-6,TRBJ1-2,ASSPERYGYT
TRBV29-1,TRBJ2-2,SVDGGRTGELF
TRBV6-1,TRBJ1-5,ASSEVRATPQH
TRBV7-2,TRBJ1-2,ASSLDLLTGGYGYT
TRBV3-1/TRBV3-2,TRBJ2-7,ASSQGTSANSYEQY
TRBV6-5,TRBJ1-1,ASRKKGSGEAF
TRBV6-5,TRBJ1-1,ASKLGTGWVGAF
TRBV11-2,TRBJ2-5,ASSPTNTETQY
TRBV9,TRBJ2-5,ASSSPRGGETQY
TRBV5-1,TRBJ1-2,ASSLGASSWGYT
TRBV27,TRBJ1-6,ASSFSQNLRSYNSPLH
TRBV19,TRBJ2-7,ASSIPGGLYEQY
TRBV9,TRBJ2-7,ASSPNMAGELGEQY
TRBV12-3/TRBV12-4,TRBJ1-1,ASRLTGNTEAF